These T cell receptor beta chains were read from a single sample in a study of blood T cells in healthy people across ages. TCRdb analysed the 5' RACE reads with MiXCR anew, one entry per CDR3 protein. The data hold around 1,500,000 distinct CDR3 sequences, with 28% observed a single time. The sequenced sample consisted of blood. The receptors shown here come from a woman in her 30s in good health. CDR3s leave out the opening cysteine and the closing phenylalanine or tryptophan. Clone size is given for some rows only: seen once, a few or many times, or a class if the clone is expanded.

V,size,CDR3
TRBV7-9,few,ASSAGQSGNTIY
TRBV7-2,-,ASSTVGDSETQY
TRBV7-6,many,ASSLAAGPLYEQY
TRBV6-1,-,ASRRKGAEAF
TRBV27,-,ASSLQGQSTDTQY
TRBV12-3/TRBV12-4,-,ASSLSLAGAVGADTQY
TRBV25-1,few,ASSLRTGIDGYT
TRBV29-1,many,SVEGAGREQY
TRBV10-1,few,ASSAGLAGDRQY
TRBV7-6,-,ASSSTRSSEYNEQF
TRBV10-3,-,AIRTQSGELF
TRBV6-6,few,ASSRQASNQPQH
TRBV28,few,ASTEGLAGGFDEQY
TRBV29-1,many,SVKGPGQGLNEQF
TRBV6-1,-,ASSPPGPVMHEQF
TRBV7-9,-,ASSLDGPGEQY
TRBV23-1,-,ASSQSVRGGSYNEQF
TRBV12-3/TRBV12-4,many,ASSGQFSAYEQY
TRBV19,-,ASSIRLAGRRSTDTQY
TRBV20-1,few,SGGMGRRGYT
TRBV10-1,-,ASNDRGQETQY
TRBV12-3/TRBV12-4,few,ASSPRGRPKRTNEQF
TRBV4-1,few,ASSQARAGGGGANVLT
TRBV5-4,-,ASRAHQTGSIFPCCEQY
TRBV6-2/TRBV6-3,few,ASGPSGTVGNQPQH
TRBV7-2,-,ASSPSGLAGNTQY
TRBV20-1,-,SASGGAGISQF
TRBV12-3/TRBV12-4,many,PRDTQY
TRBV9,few,ASSVEWGYEQY
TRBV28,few,ASSLYQGGKETQY
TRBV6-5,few,ASAPTRLDEQY
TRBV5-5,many,ASSLTSGSLETQY
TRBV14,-,ASSQELAGAQY
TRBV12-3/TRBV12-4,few,ASSLPGVGGDTQY
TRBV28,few,ASYTPGEGTYEQY
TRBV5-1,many,ASSSVGVGANVLT
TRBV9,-,ASSVATAGTDTQY
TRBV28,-,ASSLWAQGELF
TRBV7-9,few,ASSLGTDGGSEKLF
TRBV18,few,ASSRGGTYYNEQF
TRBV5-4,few,ASSPGLAEDTQY
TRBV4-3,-,ASSQAVGITEAF
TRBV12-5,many,ASGAGDRSYEQY